Presented here are 19 T cell receptor beta chains from one specimen sequenced in a study of T cells in Graves' hyperthyroidism and ophthalmopathy. RNA transcripts provided the source from which TCR beta CDR3 regions were amplified. Primed by the HTBI set, a first-round RT-PCR was run on the TCR CDR3. MiXCR, applied by TCRdb to the multiplex PCR reads, yields one record per CDR3 protein. The table shows some 620,000 distinct CDR3 sequences, with 15% to 20% occurring only once. Sequenced material: blood. Source of these receptors: a woman aged 25 to 39 with Graves' hyperthyroidism.

The V call is TRBV7-9, the J call TRBJ2-3; D is perhaps TRBD1 or TRBD2 (5 bases each). The germline V gene encodes CDR1 SEHNR and CDR2 FQNEAQ (reference sequence). The length of the CDR3 is 20 residues. Trimming stripped 2 bases from V and 3 bases from J, with 27 bases between. This chain's CDR3 is CASSLLGSQGPRDGTDTQYF. DNA for the CDR3: TGTGCCAGCAGCTTACTCGGGTCCCAAGGCCCCCGGGACGGTACAGATACGCAGTATTTT.

J is TRBJ2-1 and V is TRBV19; weak D call: TRBD1 (8 bases). With 10 bases removed from V and 6 bases from J, the gap between germline ends came to 16 bases. Germline loops: CDR1 LNHDA, CDR2 SQIVND (reference sequence). The CDR3 runs 13 residues. The CDR3 sequence is CATQGGFVNEQFF. CDR3 DNA: TGTGCCACACAGGGGGGGTTTGTCAATGAGCAGTTCTTC.

In its sample, this clonotype was seen once. The V call is TRBV27, the J call TRBJ2-7; no firm D call. This CDR3 contains 17 residues. Germline loops: CDR1 MNHEY, CDR2 SMNVEV (reference sequence). V was clipped by 5 bases and J by 3 bases, with 23 bases between them. The CDR3 nucleotides read TGTGCCAGCAGTCTATATTCCCCCCCATTAGCCCGCTACGAGCAGTACTTC. It encodes CASSLYSPPLARYEQYF.

This clonotype was seen ten or more times. V usage is TRBV19 and J usage is TRBJ2-7; D not resolved. V dropped 6 bases and J dropped 2 bases, with 14 bases sitting between them. The CDR3 runs to 14 residues. Germline CDR1 and CDR2: LNHDA and SQIVND (reference sequence). The CDR3 reads CASRPTGFTYEQYF. The CDR3 DNA reads as TGTGCCAGTAGGCCCACTGGATTCACCTACGAGCAGTACTTC.

The sample holds a few counts of this clonotype. J is TRBJ1-2 and V is TRBV7-2; D is unclear. Germline CDR1 SGHTA, CDR2 FQGNSA. The V end lost 6 bases, the J end lost 8 bases, and 16 bases lay between the germline ends. The CDR3 is made up of 13 amino acids. CDR3 residues: CASRNYLSVGYTF. In DNA, the CDR3 is TGTGCCAGCAGGAACTATCTTTCCGTGGGCTACACCTTC.

Many counts were recorded for this clonotype. The J gene is TRBJ1-2, the V gene TRBV6-1; 7 nucleotides match TRBD1. Germline loops: CDR1 MNHNS, CDR2 SASEGT. V dropped 6 bases and J dropped 5; count of bases not matched to a gene: 12. The CDR3 extends over 15 amino acids. The DNA for the CDR3 is TGTGCCAGCAGACCCCCGACAGGGAATATTTATGGCTACACCTTC. Translation gives CASRPPTGNIYGYTF.

This clonotype was seen at least ten times. The chain joins TRBV5-5 to TRBJ2-3; TRBD2 matches 9 bases. Germline lookup yields CDR1 SGHKS and CDR2 YYEKEE (reference sequence). CDR3 length equals 16 residues. Trimming cost V 3 bases and J 4 bases; bases outside gene matches: 9. The CDR3 DNA sequence: TGTGCCAGCAGCTGGCGGGGAGCGGGAGGACCAGATACGCAGTATTTT. Translating it yields CASSWRGAGGPDTQYF.

Ten or more counts support this clonotype. V gene TRBV10-3 combines with J gene TRBJ2-7; D unclear. Trimming left V 4 bases short and J 7 bases short, with 17 bases between. Germline CDR1 and CDR2: ENHRY and SYGVKD. The CDR3 spans 14 residues. The CDR3 here is CAISVFEPPGEQYF. CDR3 nucleotides: TGTGCCATCAGTGTGTTTGAACCCCCAGGAGAGCAGTACTTC.

This clonotype showed up many times. The CDR3 protein is CAITHGTGDEAFF. In DNA, the CDR3 is TGTGCCATCACTCATGGGACAGGAGACGAAGCTTTCTTT. V gene TRBV10-3 combines with J gene TRBJ1-1; TRBD1 agrees at 8 bases. Germline V gives CDR1 ENHRY, CDR2 SYGVKD. The CDR3 is 13 amino acids. Trimming at V came to 7 bases and at J to 8 bases, leaving 9 bases not matched to a gene.

This chain connects TRBV7-9 to TRBJ1-1; no reliable D call. In germline, CDR1 is SEHNR, CDR2 FQNEAQ (reference sequence). This CDR3 spans 13 amino acids. V was clipped by 5 bases and J by 6 bases, with 13 bases between them. CDR3 sequence reads: CASSPGWASEAFF. DNA for the CDR3: TGTGCCAGCAGCCCCGGGTGGGCGTCTGAAGCTTTCTTT.

The rearrangement links TRBV20-1 to TRBJ2-3, with D unresolved. The germline V and J ends were trimmed by 1 base and 0 bases, with 8 bases remaining between them. CDR1 is DFQATT, CDR2 SNEGSKA, per germline (reference sequence). The CDR3 sequence is 14 residues long. The CDR3 DNA reads TGCAGTGCTAGAGTCCACCTTAGCACAGATACGCAGTATTTT. Translating it yields CSARVHLSTDTQYF.

The sample holds many counts of this clonotype. The chain links TRBV6-1 to TRBJ1-1, with D tentatively TRBD1 (5 bases). V was clipped by 5 bases and J by 3 bases, with 13 bases between them. Germline-derived CDR1 and CDR2 are MNHNS and SASEGT. This CDR3 has 14 residues. Here the CDR3 reads CASSLRRGDTEAFF. The CDR3 nucleotides read TGTGCCAGCAGTCTTCGAAGAGGGGACACTGAAGCTTTCTTT.

This clonotype was detected ten times or more. This chain joins TRBV28 and TRBJ1-5, with D maybe TRBD1 (5 bases). V was cut by 5 bases and J by 0 bases, with 14 bases left in between. This CDR3 region has 16 residues. Looked up from germline, CDR1 is MDHEN and CDR2 is SYDVKM. CDR3 in amino acids: CASSIVGAYSNQPQHF. In DNA, the CDR3 is TGTGCCAGCAGTATCGTAGGGGCGTATAGCAATCAGCCCCAGCATTTT.

This clonotype has ten or more counts. The V call is TRBV2, the J call TRBJ2-1; maybe TRBD2 (6 bases). The CDR3 length is 11 residues. V dropped 3 bases and J dropped 14 bases, with 11 bases sitting between them. Germline CDR1 SNHLY, CDR2 FYNNEI. The DNA of the CDR3 is TGTGCCAGCAGTGAGGAGGGATTTAAGTTCTTC. This translates into CASSEEGFKFF.

This clonotype was picked up many times. This sequence joins TRBV12-3 or TRBV12-4 and TRBJ2-7, with 11 positions matching TRBD2. V gave up 6 bases and J gave up 2 bases; unmatched junction bases: 3. The CDR3 is made up of 14 amino acids. The CDR3 region is CASRMTSGAYEQYF. CDR3 in DNA: TGTGCCAGCAGGATGACTAGCGGGGCCTACGAGCAGTACTTC.

This clonotype appeared many times. This chain links TRBV28 with TRBJ2-1, with 8 bases that match TRBD2. CDR3 length equals 13 residues. CDR1 and CDR2 from the germline V gene are MDHEN and SYDVKM. J was trimmed by 4 bases and V by 10 bases; bases with no gene match: 6. The CDR3 DNA reads as TGTGCCACCAAACTAGCGGCTTACAATGAGCAGTTCTTC. It codes for CATKLAAYNEQFF. Complete variable domain (other parts from reference TRBV28 and TRBJ2-1): DVKVTQSSRYLVKRTGEKVFLECVQDMDHENMFWYRQDPGLGLRLIYFSYDVKMKEKGDIPEGYSVSREKKERFSLILESASTNQTSMYLCATKLAAYNEQFFGPGTRLTVL.

This clonotype was recorded a few times. The genes are TRBV9 and TRBJ2-3; TRBD2 is a possible D gene (6 bases). V was pared by 0 bases and J by 0 bases, with 11 bases between. The CDR3 has 16 amino acids. The germline CDR1 and CDR2 sequences are SGDLS and YYNGEE. CDR3 region: CASSVEGGRSTDTQYF. The CDR3 region has the DNA TGTGCCAGCAGCGTAGAGGGAGGACGGAGCACAGATACGCAGTATTTT.

In its sample, this clonotype was seen once. This sequence joins TRBV5-4 and TRBJ2-5; maybe TRBD2 (6 bases). The ends were cut back, 6 bases at V and 1 base at J, with 16 bases in the middle. Germline CDR1 and CDR2: SGHNT and YYREEE (reference sequence). CDR3 size: 15 residues. CDR3 sequence (DNA): TGTGCCAGCACTGGAAGGTGGGGGGTCCAAGAGACCCAGTACTTC. Translating it yields CASTGRWGVQETQYF. Filled out from reference TRBV5-4 and TRBJ2-5, the complete variable domain reads ETGVTQSPTHLIKTRGQQVTLRCSSQSGHNTVSWYQQALGQGPQFIFQYYREEENGRGNFPPRFSGLQFPNYSSELNVNALELDDSALYLCASTGRWGVQETQYFGPGTRLLVL.

The gene calls are TRBV28 and TRBJ2-3; D is undetermined. This CDR3 is built from 11 residues. Germline CDR1 reads MDHEN; CDR2 reads SYDVKM. V was trimmed by 8 bases and J by 6 bases, leaving 9 bases between them. Here the CDR3 reads CASGLWDTQYF. DNA of the CDR3: TGTGCCAGCGGCCTTTGGGATACGCAGTATTTT.